These T cell receptor beta chains were read from a single sample in a study of blood T cell repertoires in COVID-19. Data came from immunoSEQ multiplex PCR; TCRdb stores just in-frame clones and leaves some out. The sample records 120,000 to 150,000 clones, almost 90% being singletons. The specimen sequenced was peripheral blood. The receptors derive from a man over 45 with active or convalescent COVID-19. Both conserved end residues are part of each CDR3. A D gene is named only where the DNA matches it firmly. Rows may omit the clone size; those that give it use once, few, many or a size class.

abundance	j_gene	d_gene	v_gene	CDR3aa	CDR3nt
-	TRBJ2-7	-	TRBV6-2/TRBV6-3	CASSFGGLPYEQYF	TGTGCCAGCAGTTTCGGGGGGCTGCCCTACGAGCAGTACTTC
once	TRBJ1-5	-	TRBV6-4	CASKSGSNQPQHF	TGTGCCAGCAAGTCAGGTAGCAATCAGCCCCAGCATTTT
once	TRBJ2-7	TRBD2	TRBV5-4	CASSLTSGAGEQYF	TGTGCCAGCAGCTTGACTAGCGGGGCGGGCGAGCAGTACTTC
-	TRBJ2-2	-	TRBV9	CASSVVARAGELFF	TGTGCCAGCAGCGTAGTCGCGAGGGCCGGGGAGCTGTTTTTT
-	TRBJ2-5	-	TRBV10-1	CASSDWTNPETQYF	TGCGCCAGCAGTGATTGGACTAATCCTGAGACCCAGTACTTC
-	TRBJ1-5	-	TRBV12-2	CASRLVAPNQPQHF	TGTGCAAGTCGCTTAGTGGCCCCAAATCAGCCCCAGCATTTT
few	TRBJ2-7	TRBD1	TRBV28	CASDRGSYEQYF	TGTGCCAGCGACAGGGGAAGCTACGAGCAGTACTTC
-	TRBJ1-1	TRBD1	TRBV5-1	CASSIRGLDTEAFF	TGCGCCAGCAGCATCAGGGGGCTTGACACTGAAGCTTTCTTT
-	TRBJ1-4	TRBD1	TRBV30	CAWSGTGGVNEKLFF	TGTGCCTGGAGTGGGACAGGGGGGGTCAATGAAAAACTGTTTTTT
few	TRBJ2-7	TRBD2	TRBV28	CASEQGTRVEQYF	TGTGCCAGCGAGCAGGGGACTAGGGTCGAGCAGTACTTC
-	TRBJ1-5	TRBD1	TRBV28	CASSRTGGNQPQHF	TGTGCCAGCAGTCGGACAGGGGGCAATCAGCCCCAGCATTTT
-	TRBJ2-2	TRBD2	TRBV3-1/TRBV3-2	CASSQEVRLAGGRTGELFF	TGTGCCAGCAGCCAAGAGGTCAGGCTAGCGGGAGGTAGGACCGGGGAGCTGTTTTTT
once	TRBJ1-5	-	TRBV9	CASSASGFGQPQHF	TGTGCCAGCAGCGCGTCAGGGTTTGGGCAGCCCCAGCATTTT
few	TRBJ2-3	-	TRBV3-1/TRBV3-2	CASSWGHQSTDTQYF	TGTGCCAGCAGCTGGGGACATCAAAGCACAGATACGCAGTATTTT
-	TRBJ1-2	-	TRBV7-9	CASSLDGKYGYTF	TGTGCCAGCAGCTTAGATGGCAAGTATGGCTACACCTTC
few	TRBJ2-7	TRBD2	TRBV27	CASSRLAGGYEQYF	TGTGCCAGCAGTAGGCTAGCGGGAGGCTACGAGCAGTACTTC
-	TRBJ2-7	TRBD1	TRBV2	CASSDQGQVPELSYEQYF	TGTGCCAGCAGTGACCAGGGACAGGTGCCTGAGTTATCCTACGAGCAGTACTTC
-	TRBJ2-3	-	TRBV28	CASSRSRTRRETDTQYF	TGTGCCAGCAGCCGTTCCAGGACTCGTCGGGAGACAGATACGCAGTATTTT
-	TRBJ2-7	TRBD1	TRBV18	CASSPLGQSYEQYF	TGTGCCAGCTCACCGTTGGGACAGTCCTACGAGCAGTACTTC
once	TRBJ2-5	-	TRBV2	CASRTSETQYF	TGTGCCTCCCGGACTTCAGAGACCCAGTACTTC
-	TRBJ2-3	TRBD2	TRBV7-9	CASSLGSSGDTDTQYF	TGTGCCAGCAGCTTAGGGTCTAGCGGAGACACAGATACGCAGTATTTT
few	TRBJ1-2	-	TRBV7-2	CASSLGGENYGYTF	TGTGCCAGCAGCTTAGGTGGAGAGAACTATGGCTACACCTTC
-	TRBJ1-5	-	TRBV5-1	CASSLKGQRWGPQHF	TGCGCCAGCAGCTTGAAGGGGCAGAGGTGGGGGCCCCAGCATTTT
-	TRBJ2-3	-	TRBV7-9	CASSSAVRTDTQYF	TGTGCCAGCAGCTCCGCCGTTAGAACAGATACGCAGTATTTT
-	TRBJ1-5	TRBD1	TRBV9	CASSVAGGRNQPQHF	TGTGCCAGCAGCGTAGCAGGGGGACGGAATCAGCCCCAGCATTTT
once	TRBJ1-3	-	TRBV19	CASRRQPGNTIYF	TGTGCCAGTAGGAGGCAACCTGGAAACACCATATATTTT
few	TRBJ2-3	-	TRBV28	CASSSLGRVNTDTQYF	TGTGCCAGCAGTTCCCTCGGGCGGGTGAACACAGATACGCAGTATTTT
-	TRBJ2-5	TRBD1	TRBV19	CASSTTGDQGTQYF	TGTGCCAGTAGTACCACAGGGGATCAGGGGACCCAGTACTTC
-	TRBJ1-4	TRBD1	TRBV19	CATRTSEGAPNEKLFF	TGTGCCACCAGGACCTCTGAGGGGGCACCTAATGAAAAACTGTTTTTT